This T cell receptor (beta chain) came from a study of T cell clonality in common variable immunodeficiency. With respect to this clone: Its antigen remains unknown. The read is 3 residues too short to cover the CDR3 end, so that end is filled in from the germline J gene.

Study results and caveats: TCRbeta clonality was increased in CVID versus healthy controls.

Clones were sequenced by immunoSEQ multiplex PCR, and TCRdb holds only the in-frame ones, with some missing. The counts give 45,000 to 70,000 clones, none of them seen only once; 4.5% to 5.5% is held by the top ten. Germline-derived CDR1 and CDR2 are MNHEY and SVGEGT. V was cut by 3 bases and J by 6 bases, with 15 bases left in between. The CDR3 contains 14 residues. Caucasian heritage predominated among both patients and controls. This sequence was found in a person aged 18 to 70 in good health. Specimen: peripheral blood mononuclear cells. V and J are TRBV6-2 or TRBV6-3 and TRBJ2-7; the D gene is possibly TRBD1 (7 bases). The sequenced CDR3 bases are TGTGCCAGCAGTTATATGGGACAGACTAGCGAG. It yields the protein CASSYMGQTSE. The entire CDR3 protein is CASSYMGQTSEQYF.